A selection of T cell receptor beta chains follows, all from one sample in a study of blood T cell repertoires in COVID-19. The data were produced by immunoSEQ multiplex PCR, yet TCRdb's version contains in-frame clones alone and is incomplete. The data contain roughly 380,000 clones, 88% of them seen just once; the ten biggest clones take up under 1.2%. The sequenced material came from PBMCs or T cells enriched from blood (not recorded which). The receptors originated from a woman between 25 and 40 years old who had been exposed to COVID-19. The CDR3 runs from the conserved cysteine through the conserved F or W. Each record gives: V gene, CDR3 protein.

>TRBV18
CASSPLGQRLMNTEAFF
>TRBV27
CASRRKANGRAESYEQYF
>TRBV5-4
CASSPGTSGRDTGELFF
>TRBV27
CASVPRGGRTEAFF
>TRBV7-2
CASSSGQTQGRGYTF
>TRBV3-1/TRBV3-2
CASSQVWHNTDTQYF
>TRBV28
CASSWGGVSGNTIYF
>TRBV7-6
CASSLRGSGGEKLFF
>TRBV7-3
CASSLVGSYNEQFF
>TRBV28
CASTEQVLEKLFF
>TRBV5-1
CASSTGQGGNTEAFF
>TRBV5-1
CAPGSGRSCGYTF
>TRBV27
CASSLGTSRYIQYF
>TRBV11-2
CASSLLSGAEAFF